This entry is about one T cell receptor beta chain. Its specificity is not known. The data are from a study of T cells in Graves' hyperthyroidism and ophthalmopathy. Study details: Any treatment followed the collection of peripheral blood at initial diagnosis. Findings of the study overall: Most thyroid clonotypes that were expanded above 0.001 also turned up in blood.

RNA transcripts yielded amplified TCR beta CDR3 regions. RT-PCR in the first round (using the HTBI primer set) targeted the TCR CDR3. TCRdb re-called the multiplex PCR reads through MiXCR, storing one row per CDR3 protein. The sample holds some 460,000 distinct CDR3 sequences; about a sixth are singletons and the top ten take approximately 14%. Graves' hyperthyroidism qualified as stable when ophthalmopathy did not progress within 18 months. Germline CDR1 and CDR2: MNHEY and SVGEGT. The CDR3 is 16 residues long. The trim removed 6 bases at V and 6 bases at J, leaving 11 bases unmatched. The sequencing input was blood. The receptor was isolated from a woman between 18 and 30 years old with Graves' hyperthyroidism. The rearrangement joins TRBV6-2 or TRBV6-3 to TRBJ2-1, with 10 bases fitting TRBD1. Written as DNA, the CDR3 is TGTGCCAGCAGCTCCGGACAGGGGGTGCGGTTCAATGAGCAGTTCTTC. This encodes CASSSGQGVRFNEQFF.